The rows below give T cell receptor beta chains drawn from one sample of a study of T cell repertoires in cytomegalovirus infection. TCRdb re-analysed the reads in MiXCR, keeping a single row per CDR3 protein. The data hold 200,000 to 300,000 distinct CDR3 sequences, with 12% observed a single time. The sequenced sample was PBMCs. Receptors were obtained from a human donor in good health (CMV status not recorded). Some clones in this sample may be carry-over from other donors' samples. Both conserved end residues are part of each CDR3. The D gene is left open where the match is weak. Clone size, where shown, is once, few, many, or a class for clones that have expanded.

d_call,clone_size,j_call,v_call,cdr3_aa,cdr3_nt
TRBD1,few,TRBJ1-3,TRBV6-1,CASSATGTGNTIYF,TGTGCCAGCAGCGCGACAGGGACTGGAAACACCATATATTTT
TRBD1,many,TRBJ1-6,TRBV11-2,CASSLRDSARDSPLHF,TGTGCCAGCAGCCTGCGGGACAGCGCCCGGGATTCACCCCTCCACTTT
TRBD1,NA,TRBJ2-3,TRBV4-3,CASSQDHGDRARVTQYF,TGCGCCAGCAGCCAAGATCATGGGGACAGGGCCAGGGTGACGCAGTATTTT
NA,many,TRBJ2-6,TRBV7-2,CASRGSGANVLTF,TGTGCCAGCAGGGGCTCTGGGGCCAACGTCCTGACTTTC
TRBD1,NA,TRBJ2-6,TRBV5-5,CASSLVGTGFSGANVLTF,TGTGCCAGCAGCTTGGTCGGGACAGGGTTCTCTGGGGCCAACGTCCTGACTTTC
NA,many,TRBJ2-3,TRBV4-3,CASSQASPDTQYF,TGCGCCAGCAGCCAGGCTTCACCAGATACGCAGTATTTT
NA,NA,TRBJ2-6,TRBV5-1,CASSLTDSGANVLTF,TGCGCCAGCAGCTTGACCGACTCTGGGGCCAACGTCCTGACTTTC
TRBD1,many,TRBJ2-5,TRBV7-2,CASSLLQTGLETQYF,TGTGCCAGCAGCTTACTACAGACAGGGCTGGAGACCCAGTACTTC
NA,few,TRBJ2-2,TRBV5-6,CASRLRGYPTGELFF,TGTGCCAGCAGGTTAAGGGGCTATCCCACCGGGGAGCTGTTTTTT
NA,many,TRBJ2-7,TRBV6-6,CASSYTGTSYEQYF,TGTGCCAGCAGTTACACCGGGACATCCTACGAGCAGTACTTC